The clone carrying this TCR beta chain was observed at least ten times. Its antigen is currently unknown. The entry originates in a study of T cells in Graves' hyperthyroidism and ophthalmopathy. Study-wide results and caveats: The blood repertoire included most of the expanded thyroid clonotypes above 0.001. Prediction of ophthalmopathy progression came a median around 6.1 months pre-onset.

TCR beta CDR3 regions were amplified from RNA transcripts. HTBI primers were employed in a first-round RT-PCR of the TCR CDR3. TCRdb analysed the multiplex PCR reads with MiXCR anew, one entry per CDR3 protein. The sample includes about 600,000 distinct CDR3 sequences, more than 15% of them seen just once. A NOSPECS grade of at least 4, a Clinical Activity Score of at least 3 and duration under 3 months were recorded in ophthalmopathy patients. The PBMCs studied were ones that came from roughly 9.1 ml fresh peripheral blood. The sample taken for sequencing was blood. The clonotype originates from a woman in her 40s with Graves' ophthalmopathy.

CDR3 sequence: CASSLGPRSYEQYF. In DNA form, the CDR3 reads TGTGCCAGCAGCTTAGGGCCGCGCTCCTACGAGCAGTACTTC. The chain links TRBV7-2 to TRBJ2-7; no firm D call. Trimming removed 1 base at V and 0 bases at J, with 7 bases between. Germline CDR1 and CDR2: SGHTA and FQGNSA. The CDR3 has 14 residues. The entire variable domain, with the rest obtained from reference TRBV7-2 and TRBJ2-7, is as follows: GAGVSQSPSNKVTEKGKDVELRCDPISGHTALYWYRQSLGQGLEFLIYFQGNSAPDKSGLPSDRFSAERTGGSVSTLTIQRTQQEDSAVYLCASSLGPRSYEQYFGPGTRLTVT.